This T cell receptor (beta chain) was sequenced for a study of blood T cells in healthy people across ages. Study-wide results and caveats: Greater diversity and more naive CD4+ cells were seen in long-lived donors than in aged donors. It was held that diversity estimates obtained from one million T cells represented underestimates.

V dropped 5 bases and J dropped 2 bases, with 12 bases sitting between them. The CDR3 extends over 14 amino acids. CDR1 and CDR2 (germline): SEHNR, FQNEAQ (reference sequence). In each sample, at least 7 million PBMCs were isolated. Then a second PCR, running roughly 7 to 11 cycles, was carried out with a sample-barcoded 5' primer and a J-beta primer mix. There were at least 3 million CDR3-containing paired-end reads obtained from each sample. TCRdb reprocessed the 5' RACE reads via MiXCR and lists one record per CDR3 protein. The sample contains fewer than 2,000,000 distinct CDR3 sequences, roughly 30% of which appear only once. This clonotype was counted only a few times. Its antigen remains unknown.

The sample comprised blood. This TCR was recovered from a woman aged 30 to 39 in good health. The V call is TRBV7-9, the J call TRBJ1-1, with D unresolved. CDR3 nucleotide sequence: TGTGCCAGCAGCCCGATGGCCGCTAACACTGAAGCTTTCTTT. Translating gives CASSPMAANTEAFF.